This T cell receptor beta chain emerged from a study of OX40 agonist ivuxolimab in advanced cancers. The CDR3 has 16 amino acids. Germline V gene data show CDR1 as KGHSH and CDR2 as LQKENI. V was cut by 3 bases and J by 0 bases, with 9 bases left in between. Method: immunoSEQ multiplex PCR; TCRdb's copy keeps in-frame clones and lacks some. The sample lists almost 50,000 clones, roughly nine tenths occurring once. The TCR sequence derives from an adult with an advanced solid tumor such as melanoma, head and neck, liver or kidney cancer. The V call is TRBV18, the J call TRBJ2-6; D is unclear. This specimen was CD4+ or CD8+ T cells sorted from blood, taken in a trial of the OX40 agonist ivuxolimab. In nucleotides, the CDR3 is TGTGCCAGCTCACCTCTCCACAACTCTGGGGCCAACGTCCTGACTTTC. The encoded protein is CASSPLHNSGANVLTF.